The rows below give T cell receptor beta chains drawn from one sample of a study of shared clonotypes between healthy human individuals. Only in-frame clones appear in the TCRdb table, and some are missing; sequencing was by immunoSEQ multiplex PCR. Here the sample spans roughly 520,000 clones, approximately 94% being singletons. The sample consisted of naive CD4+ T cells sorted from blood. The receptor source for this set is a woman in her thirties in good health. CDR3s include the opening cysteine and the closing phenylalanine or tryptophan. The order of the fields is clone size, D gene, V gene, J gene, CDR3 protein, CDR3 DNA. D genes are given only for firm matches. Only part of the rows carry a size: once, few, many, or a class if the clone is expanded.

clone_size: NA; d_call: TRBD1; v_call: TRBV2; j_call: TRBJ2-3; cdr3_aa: CASSSGTGHTDTQYF; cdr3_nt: TGTGCCAGCAGTTCCGGGACAGGGCACACGGATACGCAGTATTTT
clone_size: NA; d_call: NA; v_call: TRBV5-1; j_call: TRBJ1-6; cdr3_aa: CASSQTGEYSPLHF; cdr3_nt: TGCGCCAGCAGCCAGACAGGAGAGTATTCACCCCTCCACTTT
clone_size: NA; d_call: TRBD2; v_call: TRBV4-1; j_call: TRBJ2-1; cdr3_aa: CASSQERLAGVASYNEQFF; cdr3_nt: TGCGCCAGCAGCCAAGAGAGGCTAGCGGGAGTTGCGTCCTACAATGAGCAGTTCTTC
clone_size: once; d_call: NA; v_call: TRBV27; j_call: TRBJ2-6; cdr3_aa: CASSYRDGANVLTF; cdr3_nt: TGTGCCAGCAGTTACAGGGATGGGGCCAACGTCCTGACTTTC
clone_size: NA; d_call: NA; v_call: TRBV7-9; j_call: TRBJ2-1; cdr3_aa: CASSLPMAVSSYNEQFF; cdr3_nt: TGTGCCAGCAGCTTACCGATGGCGGTGAGCTCCTACAATGAGCAGTTCTTC
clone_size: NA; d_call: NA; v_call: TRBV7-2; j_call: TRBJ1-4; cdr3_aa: CASSAGHTTENEKLFF; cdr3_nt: TGTGCCAGCAGCGCAGGACATACCACAGAAAATGAAAAACTGTTTTTT
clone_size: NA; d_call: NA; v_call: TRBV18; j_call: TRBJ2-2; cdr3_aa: CASSLTTRPGELFF; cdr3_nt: TGTGCCAGCTCACTAACGACTAGACCCGGGGAGCTGTTTTTT
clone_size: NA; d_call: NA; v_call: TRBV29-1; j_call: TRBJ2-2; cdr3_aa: CSVGGPSSTGELFF; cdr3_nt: TGCAGCGTTGGAGGTCCTAGTAGTACCGGGGAGCTGTTTTTT
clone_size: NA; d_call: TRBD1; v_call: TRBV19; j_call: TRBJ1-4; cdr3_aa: CASSIAGTGVKLFF; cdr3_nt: TGTGCCAGTAGTATAGCCGGGACAGGGGTAAAACTGTTTTTT
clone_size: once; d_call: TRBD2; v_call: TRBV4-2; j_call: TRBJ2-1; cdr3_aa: CASSQEGAGAYNEQFF; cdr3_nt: TGTGCCAGCAGCCAAGAGGGTGCGGGAGCTTACAATGAGCAGTTCTTC
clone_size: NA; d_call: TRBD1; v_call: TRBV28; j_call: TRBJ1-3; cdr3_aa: CASSRRSGQGYRNTIYF; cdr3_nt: TGTGCCAGCAGTCGAAGGTCGGGACAGGGCTATAGAAACACCATATATTTT
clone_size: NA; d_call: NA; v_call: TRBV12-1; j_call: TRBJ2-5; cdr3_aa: CASSFTLRGGREETQYF; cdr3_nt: TGTGCCAGCAGCTTTACTCTTCGGGGTGGGCGGGAAGAGACCCAGTACTTC
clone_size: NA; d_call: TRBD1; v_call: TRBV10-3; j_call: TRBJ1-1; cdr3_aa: CAISDSGQPNTEAFF; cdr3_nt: TGTGCCATCAGTGACTCGGGACAGCCGAACACTGAAGCTTTCTTT
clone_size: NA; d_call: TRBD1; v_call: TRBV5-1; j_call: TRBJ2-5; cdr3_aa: CASSFPGQGEETQYF; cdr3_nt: TGCGCCAGCAGCTTTCCGGGACAGGGGGAAGAGACCCAGTACTTC
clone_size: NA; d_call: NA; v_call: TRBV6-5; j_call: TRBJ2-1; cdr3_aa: CASSYSDSYNEQFF; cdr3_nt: TGTGCCAGCAGTTACTCAGACTCCTACAATGAGCAGTTCTTC
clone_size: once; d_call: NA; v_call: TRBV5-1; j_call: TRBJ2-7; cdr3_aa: CASRQSLIRIEQYF; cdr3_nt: TGCGCCAGCAGACAGTCCCTCATCCGGATCGAGCAGTACTTC
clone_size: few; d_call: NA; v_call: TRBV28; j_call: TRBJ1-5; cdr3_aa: CASSLRGGGSNQPQHF; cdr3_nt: TGTGCCAGCAGTTTAAGAGGGGGAGGTAGCAATCAGCCCCAGCATTTT
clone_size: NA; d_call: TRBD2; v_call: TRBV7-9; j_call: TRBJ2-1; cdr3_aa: CASSPGTSGRGNEQFF; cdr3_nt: TGTGCCAGCAGCCCTGGGACTAGCGGGAGGGGCAATGAGCAGTTCTTC
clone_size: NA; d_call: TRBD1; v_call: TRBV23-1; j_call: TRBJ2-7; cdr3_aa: CASSRDRGIYEQYF; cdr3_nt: TGCGCCAGCAGTCGGGACAGGGGAATATACGAGCAGTACTTC
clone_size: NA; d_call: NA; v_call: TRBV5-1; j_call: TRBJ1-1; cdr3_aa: CASSPGPNTEAFF; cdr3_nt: TGCGCCAGCTCACCGGGACCGAACACTGAAGCTTTCTTT
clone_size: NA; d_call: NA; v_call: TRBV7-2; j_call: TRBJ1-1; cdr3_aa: CASSFSPANTEAFF; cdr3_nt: TGTGCCAGCAGTTTCAGTCCAGCGAACACTGAAGCTTTCTTT
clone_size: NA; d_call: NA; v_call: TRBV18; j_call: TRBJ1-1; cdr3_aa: CASSHEKVGTTEAFF; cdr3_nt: TGTGCCAGCTCACACGAAAAGGTTGGCACCACTGAAGCTTTCTTT
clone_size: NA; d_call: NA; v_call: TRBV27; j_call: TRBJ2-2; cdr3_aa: CASSLTVRGELFF; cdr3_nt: TGTGCCAGCAGTTTGACAGTCAGGGGGGAGCTGTTTTTT
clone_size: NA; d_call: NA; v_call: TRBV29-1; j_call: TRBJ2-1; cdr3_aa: CSGDVGPLVNEQFF; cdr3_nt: TGCAGCGGGGACGTAGGACCCCTAGTAAATGAGCAGTTCTTC
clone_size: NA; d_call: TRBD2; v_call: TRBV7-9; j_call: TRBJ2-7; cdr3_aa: CASSLGLAGPFSYEQYF; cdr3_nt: TGTGCCAGCAGCTTGGGACTAGCGGGACCGTTCTCCTACGAGCAGTACTTC
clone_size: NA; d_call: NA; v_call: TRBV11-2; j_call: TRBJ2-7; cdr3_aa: CASSQLRTHYEQYF; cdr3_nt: TGTGCCAGCAGCCAATTAAGGACACACTACGAGCAGTACTTC
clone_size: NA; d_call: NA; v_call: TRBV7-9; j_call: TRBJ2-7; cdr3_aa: CASRPGTETYEQYF; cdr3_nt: TGTGCCAGCAGGCCCGGGACCGAGACCTACGAGCAGTACTTC
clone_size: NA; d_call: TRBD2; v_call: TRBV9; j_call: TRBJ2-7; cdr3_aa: CASSSGLADEQYF; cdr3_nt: TGTGCCAGCAGCTCGGGACTAGCTGACGAGCAGTACTTC
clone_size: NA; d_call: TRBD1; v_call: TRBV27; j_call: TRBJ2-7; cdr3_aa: CASWRTGEVEQYF; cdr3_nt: TGTGCCAGCTGGCGGACAGGGGAGGTCGAGCAGTACTTC
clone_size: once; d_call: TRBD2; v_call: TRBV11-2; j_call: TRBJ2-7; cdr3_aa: CASSFSGSYEQYF; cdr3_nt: TGTGCCAGCAGCTTCAGCGGGAGCTACGAGCAGTACTTC
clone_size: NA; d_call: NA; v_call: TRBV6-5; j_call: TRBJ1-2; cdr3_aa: CASSYGGGPLGYGYTF; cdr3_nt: TGTGCCAGCAGTTACGGCGGGGGACCCCTGGGGTATGGCTACACCTTC
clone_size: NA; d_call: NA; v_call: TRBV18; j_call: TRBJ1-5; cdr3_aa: CASSPPTRNSNQPQHF; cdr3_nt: TGTGCCAGCTCACCACCTACCCGGAATAGCAATCAGCCCCAGCATTTT
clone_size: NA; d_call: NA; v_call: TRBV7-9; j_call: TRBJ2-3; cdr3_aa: CASSPARRPTDTQYF; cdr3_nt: TGTGCCAGCAGCCCTGCTAGGCGGCCCACAGATACGCAGTATTTT
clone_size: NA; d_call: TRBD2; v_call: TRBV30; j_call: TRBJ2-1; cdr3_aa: CAFRGGAGNYNEQFF; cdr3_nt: TGTGCCTTTCGGGGGGGAGCGGGAAATTACAATGAGCAGTTCTTC
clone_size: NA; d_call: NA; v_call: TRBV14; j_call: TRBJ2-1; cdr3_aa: CASSQTAVYNEQFF; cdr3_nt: TGTGCCAGCAGCCAAACAGCGGTATACAATGAGCAGTTCTTC
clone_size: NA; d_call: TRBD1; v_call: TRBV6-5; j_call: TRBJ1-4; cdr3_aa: CASSLDRVYEKLFF; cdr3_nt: TGTGCCAGCAGTTTGGACAGGGTATATGAAAAACTGTTTTTT
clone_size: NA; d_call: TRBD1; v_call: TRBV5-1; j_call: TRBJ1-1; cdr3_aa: CASSPTRDRNTEAFF; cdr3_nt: TGCGCCAGCAGCCCTACCCGGGACAGGAACACTGAAGCTTTCTTT
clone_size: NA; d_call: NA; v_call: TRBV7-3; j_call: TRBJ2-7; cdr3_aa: CASLRRESYEQYF; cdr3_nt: TGTGCCAGTTTACGACGGGAATCCTACGAGCAGTACTTC
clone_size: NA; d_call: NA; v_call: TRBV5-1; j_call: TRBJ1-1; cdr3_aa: CASTGTVGNTEAFF; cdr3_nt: TGCGCCAGCACAGGGACGGTAGGGAACACTGAAGCTTTCTTT
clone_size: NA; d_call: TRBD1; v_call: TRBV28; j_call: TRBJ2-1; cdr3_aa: CASSLSQGANEQFF; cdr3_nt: TGTGCCAGCAGTTTATCTCAGGGGGCTAATGAGCAGTTCTTC
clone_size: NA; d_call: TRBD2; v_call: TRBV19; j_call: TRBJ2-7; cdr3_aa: CARTSGSYEQYF; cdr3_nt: TGTGCGAGGACTAGCGGTTCCTACGAGCAGTACTTC
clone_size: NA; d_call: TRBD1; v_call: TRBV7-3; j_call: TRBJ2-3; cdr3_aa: CASSLTTGGGTDTQYF; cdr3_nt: TGTGCCAGCAGCTTAACCACAGGGGGCGGCACAGATACGCAGTATTTT
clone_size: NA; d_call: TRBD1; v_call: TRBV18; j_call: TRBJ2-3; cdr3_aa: CASSPRDRATGDTQYF; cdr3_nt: TGTGCCAGCTCACCAAGGGACAGGGCTACGGGTGATACGCAGTATTTT
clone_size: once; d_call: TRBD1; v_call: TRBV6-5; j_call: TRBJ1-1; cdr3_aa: CASRRTGRNTEAFF; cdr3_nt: TGTGCCAGCAGGCGGACAGGGAGGAACACTGAAGCTTTCTTT
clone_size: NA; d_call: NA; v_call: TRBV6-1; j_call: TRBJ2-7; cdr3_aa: CASSEVFRGVSYEQYF; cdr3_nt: TGTGCCAGCAGTGAAGTTTTCAGGGGGGTATCCTACGAGCAGTACTTC
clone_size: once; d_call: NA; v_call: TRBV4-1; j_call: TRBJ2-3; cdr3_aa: CASSQDRGNTQYF; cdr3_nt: TGCGCCAGCAGCCAAGACCGCGGGAATACGCAGTATTTT
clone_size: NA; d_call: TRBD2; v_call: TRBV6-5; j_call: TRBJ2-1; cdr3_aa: CASSYFGTRLTNEQFF; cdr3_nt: TGTGCCAGCAGTTATTTCGGGACTAGATTGACCAATGAGCAGTTCTTC
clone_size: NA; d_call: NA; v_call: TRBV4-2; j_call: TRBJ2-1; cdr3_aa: CASSQERREPYNEQFF; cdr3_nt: TGTGCCAGCAGCCAAGAAAGACGGGAACCCTACAATGAGCAGTTCTTC
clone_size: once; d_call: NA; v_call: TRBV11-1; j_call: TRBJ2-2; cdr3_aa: CASSGRAGRTGELFF; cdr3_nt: TGTGCCAGCAGCGGTAGGGCAGGTCGTACCGGGGAGCTGTTTTTT
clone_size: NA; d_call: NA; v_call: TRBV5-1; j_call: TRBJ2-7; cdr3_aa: CASSPLTGNSYEQYF; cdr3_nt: TGCGCCAGCAGCCCCTTGACAGGAAACTCCTACGAGCAGTACTTC
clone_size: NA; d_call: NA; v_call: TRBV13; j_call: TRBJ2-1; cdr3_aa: CASSLSQSHNEQFF; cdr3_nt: TGTGCCAGCAGCTTAAGCCAGAGCCACAATGAGCAGTTCTTC
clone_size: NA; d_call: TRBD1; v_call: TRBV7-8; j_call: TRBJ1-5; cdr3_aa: CASSLYRGQGNQPQHF; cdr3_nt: TGTGCCAGCAGCCTTTACAGGGGGCAAGGCAATCAGCCCCAGCATTTT
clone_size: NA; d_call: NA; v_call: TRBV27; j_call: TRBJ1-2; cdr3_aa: CASSLDGTVANYGYTF; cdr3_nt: TGTGCCAGCAGTTTAGATGGGACGGTAGCTAACTATGGCTACACCTTC
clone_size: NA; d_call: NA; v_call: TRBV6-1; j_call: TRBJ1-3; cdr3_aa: CASGAGLDFGNTIYF; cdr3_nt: TGTGCCAGCGGGGCAGGGCTGGATTTTGGAAACACCATATATTTT
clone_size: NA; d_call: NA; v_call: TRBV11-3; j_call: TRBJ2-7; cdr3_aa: CASSSGTSHEQYF; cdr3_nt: TGTGCCAGCAGCTCAGGGACCTCCCACGAGCAGTACTTC
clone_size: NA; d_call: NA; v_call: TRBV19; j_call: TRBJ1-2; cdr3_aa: CASRRVGMGDIGYTF; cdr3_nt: TGTGCCAGTAGGCGAGTTGGCATGGGCGATATAGGCTACACCTTC
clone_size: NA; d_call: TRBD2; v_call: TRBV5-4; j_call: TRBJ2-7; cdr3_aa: CASSLGEVAGGNYEQYF; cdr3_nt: TGTGCCAGCAGCTTGGGCGAAGTGGCGGGAGGGAACTACGAGCAGTACTTC
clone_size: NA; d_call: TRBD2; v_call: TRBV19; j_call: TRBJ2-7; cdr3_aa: CASRTSGSGKQYF; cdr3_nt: TGTGCCAGCAGGACTAGCGGGAGTGGTAAGCAGTACTTC